Listed below are T cell receptor beta chains from one sample, sequenced in a study of immune cell composition in non-small cell lung cancer. The method was immunoSEQ multiplex PCR; TCRdb's version includes in-frame clones alone and lacks a portion of them. The sample lists about 3,400 clones; 84% were seen once. Sequences were obtained from non-adjacent lung tissue. Every receptor here comes from a human donor with non-small cell lung cancer. CDR3s include the opening cysteine and the closing phenylalanine or tryptophan. D genes are given only for firm matches. Where a row states a size, it is once, few, many or the class of an expanded clone; other rows omit it.

>TRBV9|TRBD1|-|TRBJ1-4
CASNPKGGLRGKLFF
TGTGCCAGCAACCCAAAAGGGGGCCTGCGGGGAAAACTGTTTTTT
>TRBV6-1|-|large|TRBJ2-6
CASSDGSVYGANVLTF
TGTGCCAGCAGTGATGGTTCTGTCTATGGGGCCAACGTCCTGACTTTC
>TRBV2|TRBD2|-|TRBJ2-3
CAGKREGLADTQYF
TGTGCCGGCAAGCGGGAGGGCCTCGCAGATACGCAGTATTTT
>TRBV28|-|-|TRBJ2-7
CASSFIRGRYEQYF
TGTGCCAGCAGTTTCATTAGGGGCAGGTACGAGCAGTACTTC
>TRBV2|-|-|TRBJ1-3
CASSEVGAGGNTIYF
TGTGCCAGCAGTGAAGTCGGAGCGGGAGGAAACACCATATATTTT
>TRBV4-3|-|-|TRBJ1-4
CASSQDLKDSRPTNEKLFF
TGCGCCAGCAGCCAAGATTTGAAGGACAGCCGCCCAACTAATGAAAAACTGTTTTTT
>TRBV19|-|-|TRBJ1-1
CASSIAEYTEAFF
TGTGCCAGTAGTATAGCAGAATACACTGAAGCTTTCTTT
>TRBV20-1|TRBD1|-|TRBJ1-1
CRGTDYTEAFF
TGCAGAGGGACAGATTATACTGAAGCTTTCTTT
>TRBV25-1|TRBD1|-|TRBJ2-7
CASTYADRDGEQYF
TGTGCCAGCACCTATGCGGACAGGGATGGCGAGCAGTACTTC
>TRBV7-6|TRBD1|-|TRBJ1-4
CASSLGRDRPRGDEKLFF
TGTGCCAGCAGCTTAGGTAGGGACAGGCCCCGAGGTGATGAAAAACTGTTTTTT
>TRBV6-1|-|few|TRBJ1-2
CASSEDVRSTNYGYTF
TGTGCCAGCAGTGAAGATGTTAGATCTACTAACTATGGCTACACCTTC
>TRBV5-4|TRBD1|-|TRBJ1-2
CASSPGQVGGGYTF
TGTGCCAGCAGCCCAGGACAGGTGGGGGGAGGCTACACCTTC
>TRBV7-7|TRBD2|few|TRBJ2-7
CASSLGTSGGSYEQYF
TGTGCCAGCAGCTTAGGAACTAGTGGCGGGAGCTACGAGCAGTACTTC
>TRBV2|-|-|TRBJ2-1
CASSGGRTYNEQFF
TGTGCCAGCAGTGGAGGGCGAACCTACAATGAGCAGTTCTTC
>TRBV9|-|-|TRBJ2-5
CASSVGTEETQYF
TGTGCCAGCAGCGTAGGGACAGAAGAGACCCAGTACTTC
>TRBV9|-|-|TRBJ2-3
CASSGDNTDTQYF
TGTGCCAGCAGCGGGGACAACACAGATACGCAGTATTTT
>TRBV18|-|-|TRBJ2-2
CASSRPSFAGELFF
TGTGCCAGCTCTAGACCTAGTTTTGCCGGGGAGCTGTTTTTT
>TRBV6-5|-|-|TRBJ1-2
CASSLTEGANYGYTF
TGTGCCAGCAGCCTTACCGAGGGAGCTAACTATGGCTACACCTTC
>TRBV28|TRBD1|-|TRBJ1-2
CASLQGRTGDYGYTF
TGTGCCAGTTTACAGGGGCGAACAGGCGACTATGGCTACACCTTC
>TRBV29-1|TRBD2|-|TRBJ2-1
CSVGGTSGRWKSYNEQFF
TGCAGCGTTGGGGGGACTAGCGGGAGATGGAAGTCCTACAATGAGCAGTTCTTC
>TRBV7-2|-|-|TRBJ2-3
CASSLNRGDTQYF
TGTGCCAGCAGCTTAAATCGAGGGGATACGCAGTATTTT
>TRBV29-1|TRBD2|-|TRBJ2-5
CSVVGGDYQETQYF
TGCAGCGTGGTGGGGGGGGATTATCAAGAGACCCAGTACTTC
>TRBV2|TRBD1|-|TRBJ2-3
CASRTGSWDTQYF
TGTGCCAGCCGGACAGGGTCTTGGGATACGCAGTATTTT
>TRBV5-1|-|-|TRBJ1-1
CASSLFRGQMNTEAFF
TGCGCCAGCAGCTTGTTCAGGGGTCAAATGAACACTGAAGCTTTCTTT
>TRBV7-6|-|-|TRBJ1-1
CASSPPQGIYTEAFF
TGTGCCAGCAGTCCTCCTCAGGGGATATACACTGAAGCTTTCTTT
>TRBV7-2|TRBD1|once|TRBJ2-4
CASRSTGENIQYF
TGTGCCAGCAGATCTACAGGGGAAAACATTCAGTACTTC
>TRBV19|-|once|TRBJ1-5
CASSIIQGVQPQHF
TGTGCCAGTAGTATAATACAGGGCGTGCAGCCCCAGCATTTT